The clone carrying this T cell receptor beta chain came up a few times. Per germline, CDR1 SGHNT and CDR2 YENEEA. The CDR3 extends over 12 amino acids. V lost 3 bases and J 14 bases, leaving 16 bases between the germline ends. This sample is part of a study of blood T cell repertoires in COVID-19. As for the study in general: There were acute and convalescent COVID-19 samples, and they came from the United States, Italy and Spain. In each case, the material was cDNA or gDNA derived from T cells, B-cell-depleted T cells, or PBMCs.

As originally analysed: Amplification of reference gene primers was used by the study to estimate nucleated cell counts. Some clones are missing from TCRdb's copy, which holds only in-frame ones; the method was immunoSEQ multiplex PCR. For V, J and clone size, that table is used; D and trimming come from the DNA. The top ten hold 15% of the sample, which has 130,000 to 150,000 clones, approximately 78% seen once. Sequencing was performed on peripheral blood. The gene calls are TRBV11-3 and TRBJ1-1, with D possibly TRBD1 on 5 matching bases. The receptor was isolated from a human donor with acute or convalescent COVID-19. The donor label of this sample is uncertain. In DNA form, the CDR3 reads TGTGCCAGCAGCTTCGGAGACAGCCTGGCATTCTTT. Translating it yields CASSFGDSLAFF.